This TCR beta chain was observed in a study of blood T cell repertoires in COVID-19. Whole-study context: Samples representing acute and convalescent COVID-19 were sourced from the United States, Italy and Spain.

This CDR3 contains 14 residues. Germline V lookup: CDR1 LNHDA, CDR2 SQIVND (reference sequence). The V end was cut by 5 bases, the J end by 0 bases, with 10 bases between. Data came from immunoSEQ multiplex PCR; TCRdb stores just in-frame clones and leaves some out. The table records 55,000 to 80,000 clones, over 80% of them present only once. The TCR was taken from a human donor in a cohort sampled during active COVID-19. The genes are TRBV19 and TRBJ1-2; D is perhaps TRBD1 (5 bases). Sequenced material: peripheral blood. The CDR3: CASSLGGANYGYTF. The CDR3 DNA reads TGTGCCAGTAGTCTCGGGGGAGCTAACTATGGCTACACCTTC.